Given below is one T cell receptor beta chain in context. Its antigen is unknown. By quantitative 5'-RACE with molecular barcodes, the TCR beta libraries were made. TCRdb ran MiXCR on the 5' RACE reads and lists one entry per CDR3 protein. The table shows under 450,000 distinct CDR3 sequences, with roughly 20% occurring only once. The sample originates from a study of CD8 T cells in ankylosing spondylitis. General study findings and limits: Clones linked with disease were CD8+ and fairly uncommon in the peripheral blood. Disease-associated clones were reportedly significantly overrepresented in matched ankylosing spondylitis synovial fluid.

V lost 6 bases to trimming and J lost 6 bases, with 17 bases between them. This CDR3 region has 15 residues. The TCR comes from a male donor with ankylosing spondylitis or in good health (not recorded which). V gene TRBV12-3 or TRBV12-4 combines with J gene TRBJ2-2; D not resolved. The material sequenced was blood, either unsorted or a sorted T cell fraction (not recorded which). In DNA form, the CDR3 reads TGTGCCAGCAGCTTACCTGCTACCTTCCCCGGGGAGCTGTTTTTT. Translated, it gives CASSLPATFPGELFF.